The rows below give T cell receptor beta chains drawn from one sample of a study of blood T cell repertoires in COVID-19. Assay used: immunoSEQ multiplex PCR; TCRdb lists only in-frame clones, some missing. The sample records 30,000 to 40,000 clones, approximately 95% being singletons. The sample consisted of peripheral blood. All receptors come from a male donor with active COVID-19. CDR3s include the opening cysteine and the closing phenylalanine or tryptophan. Fields, in order: J gene, clone size, D gene, V gene, CDR3 DNA, CDR3 protein. A D gene is named only where the DNA matches it firmly. Not all rows give a size; the values are once, few, many and, for expanded clones, a class.

TRBJ1-2,.,.,TRBV7-3,TGTGCCAGCAGCTTAACCCTCGATGGCTACACCTTC,CASSLTLDGYTF
TRBJ2-1,once,TRBD1,TRBV5-1,TGCGCCACTCAAACCGGGACAGGGGGCTTTGGGGAGCAGTTCTTC,CATQTGTGGFGEQFF
TRBJ2-7,.,TRBD1,TRBV2,TGTGCCAGCACCGGCCAGGGGGTTTACGAGCAGTACTTC,CASTGQGVYEQYF
TRBJ2-1,.,TRBD2,TRBV27,TGTGCCAGCAGTTCCGCGGGAGCGGGGATCAATGAGCAGTTCTTC,CASSSAGAGINEQFF
TRBJ2-2,.,.,TRBV7-3,TGTGCCAGCAGCCCTAGTGTGACCGGGGAGCTGTTTTTT,CASSPSVTGELFF
TRBJ2-6,.,.,TRBV4-2,TGTGCCAGCAGCCAAGCAGGGTTTGGGGCCAACGTCCTGACTTTC,CASSQAGFGANVLTF
TRBJ2-7,few,.,TRBV11-3,TGTGCCAGCAGCTTAGATCTCGGTATTTACGAGCAGTACTTC,CASSLDLGIYEQYF
TRBJ2-2,.,TRBD2,TRBV7-2,TGTGCCAGCAGCTTATCTAGGTGGCTAGCGGGGGCCGGGGGGGAGCTGTTTTTT,CASSLSRWLAGAGGELFF
TRBJ1-2,.,.,TRBV6-5,TGTGCCAGCAGTAACGGGGGGATCCTCACCTTC,CASSNGGILTF
TRBJ2-3,.,TRBD2,TRBV7-9,TGTGCCAGCGGCTTACGCGGGACTAGCGCTCGTCGTGTGAGTGATACGCAGTATTTT,CASGLRGTSARRVSDTQYF
TRBJ1-1,.,.,TRBV5-4,TGTGCCAGCAGCTTGGTGAGGGAGCCTCGGTGGATCACTGAAGCTTTCTTT,CASSLVREPRWITEAFF
TRBJ1-1,.,TRBD1,TRBV6-6,TGTGCCAGCAGCCTAGGGACAGCGAACACTGAAGCTTTCTTT,CASSLGTANTEAFF
TRBJ1-2,.,TRBD1,TRBV29-1,TGCAGCGTTGAACCATTCAGGGGGCGCGGGTATGGCTACACCTTC,CSVEPFRGRGYGYTF
TRBJ2-7,.,TRBD1,TRBV11-2,TGTGCCAGCAGCGTCACAGGGGCCTACGAGCAGTACTTC,CASSVTGAYEQYF
TRBJ2-3,.,TRBD2,TRBV11-2,TGTGCCAGCAGCTTAGGAGGGACTAGGGGTACAGATACGCAGTATTTT,CASSLGGTRGTDTQYF
TRBJ2-1,.,.,TRBV10-3,TGTGCCATCAGTGACAGCTCCTACAATGAGCAGTTCTTC,CAISDSSYNEQFF
TRBJ2-3,.,.,TRBV3-1/TRBV3-2,TGTGCCAGCAGCCAAGGGGGCCTAATACGCACAGATACGCAGTATTTT,CASSQGGLIRTDTQYF
TRBJ1-1,.,TRBD1,TRBV7-3,TGTGCCAGCAGCTTAGCGGGGAATTTGCTAGGACAGGGGGTGACTGAAGCTTTCTTT,CASSLAGNLLGQGVTEAFF
TRBJ1-5,.,TRBD1,TRBV2,TGTGCCAGCAGCAGGGGGCAGAGTAGCAATCAGCCCCAGCATTTT,CASSRGQSSNQPQHF
TRBJ2-2,.,.,TRBV3-1/TRBV3-2,TGTGCCAGCAGCCTATACTCGAACACCGGGGAGCTGTTTTTT,CASSLYSNTGELFF
TRBJ2-5,.,TRBD2,TRBV7-2,TGTGCCAGCAGCTTAGCTAGCGGGTCCCAAGAGACCCAGTACTTC,CASSLASGSQETQYF
TRBJ2-3,.,TRBD2,TRBV6-5,TGTGCCAGCAGTTACGCTAGCGGGGGATGGGGTACGCAGTATTTT,CASSYASGGWGTQYF
TRBJ2-5,.,TRBD1,TRBV7-2,TGTGCCAGCAGCATCCGACAGGGCCCAGCAGAGACCCAGTACTTC,CASSIRQGPAETQYF
TRBJ2-5,.,TRBD2,TRBV4-2,TGTGCCAGCAGCTTAGAAAGCGGGGGGTACCAAGAGACCCAGTACTTC,CASSLESGGYQETQYF
TRBJ1-4,.,TRBD1,TRBV11-2,TGTGCCAGCAGGACCGGGACAGCAACTAATGAAAAACTGTTTTTT,CASRTGTATNEKLFF
TRBJ2-1,.,TRBD2,TRBV24-1,TGTGCCACCAGTCCGGGGGGGGCATTGTTGGATGAGCAGTTCTTC,CATSPGGALLDEQFF
TRBJ2-7,.,.,TRBV18,TGTGCCAGCTCACCGACAGTGAACTACGAGCAGTACTTC,CASSPTVNYEQYF
TRBJ1-6,.,.,TRBV14,TGTGCCAGCAGCCAAGGTCGGGAGTATTCACCCCTCCACTTT,CASSQGREYSPLHF
TRBJ1-1,.,.,TRBV11-3,TGTGCCAGCAGCTCATCGTGGGGGGGCACTGAAGCTTTCTTT,CASSSSWGGTEAFF
TRBJ2-3,.,TRBD2,TRBV7-3,TGTGCCAGCAGCCCAGGGACTAGCGGGGGGATCACAGATACGCAGTATTTT,CASSPGTSGGITDTQYF
TRBJ2-3,.,TRBD1,TRBV18,TGTGCCAGCTCGGAAGGACAGGGGGCAACAGATACGCAGTATTTT,CASSEGQGATDTQYF
TRBJ2-7,.,TRBD1,TRBV9,TGTGCCAGCAGCGTAGGCTCCGGGACAGACCCCTACGAGCAGTACTTC,CASSVGSGTDPYEQYF
TRBJ2-7,.,TRBD1,TRBV3-1/TRBV3-2,TGTGCCAGCAGCCCCATGTACCCCCGGGACAGGGGGAACTACGAGCAGTACTTC,CASSPMYPRDRGNYEQYF
TRBJ2-4,.,.,TRBV21-1,TGTGCCAGCAGCTCCCCCCCGCCAGCAGCTTTCAAGCGGCGAAGAGCCAAAAACATTCAGTACTTC,CASSSPPPAAFKRRRAKNIQYF
TRBJ2-4,once,.,TRBV12-3/TRBV12-4,TGTGCCAGCAGTTCCGCCAGAAACATTCAGTACTTC,CASSSARNIQYF
TRBJ2-3,.,.,TRBV2,TGTGCCAGCAGCCCCCAGGGTTGGGGCACAGATACGCAGTATTTT,CASSPQGWGTDTQYF
TRBJ2-5,once,.,TRBV7-3,TGTGCCAGCAGCTTATCAGGGGCTCGGGAGACCCAGTACTTC,CASSLSGARETQYF
TRBJ2-3,.,TRBD2,TRBV9,TGTGCCAGCAGCTCTCGACTAGCGGGGGGTTCGCAGTATTTT,CASSSRLAGGSQYF
TRBJ2-3,.,.,TRBV6-5,TGTGCCAGCAGTTACTCGTTCAGTAGCACAGATACGCAGTATTTT,CASSYSFSSTDTQYF
TRBJ2-7,.,.,TRBV7-9,TGTGCCAGCAGCTCTTTCCGTTTCTCACCGACGGGGGAGCAGTACTTC,CASSSFRFSPTGEQYF
TRBJ1-4,.,.,TRBV19,TGTGCCAGTAGTGTCACAAGGGGGGGTGGAGAAAAACTGTTTTTT,CASSVTRGGGEKLFF
TRBJ2-1,.,.,TRBV6-2/TRBV6-3,TGTGCCAGCAGTTCCACAGTGAATGAGCAGTTCTTC,CASSSTVNEQFF
TRBJ1-2,.,.,TRBV7-9,TGTGCCAGCAGCTTAATTGGGGCTCGAGGCTACACCTTC,CASSLIGARGYTF
TRBJ2-5,.,.,TRBV6-5,TGTGCCAGCAGTCGGACAGAAGAAGAGACCCAGTACTTC,CASSRTEEETQYF
TRBJ2-1,.,.,TRBV9,TGTGCCAGCAGCGTAGGCCTCCTAGCCGCTGAGCAGTTCTTC,CASSVGLLAAEQFF
TRBJ2-5,.,TRBD1,TRBV7-2,TGTGCCAGCAGCTTAGCGGGACAGCTAGGAGAGACCCAGTACTTC,CASSLAGQLGETQYF
TRBJ2-3,.,.,TRBV24-1,TGTGCCACCAGTGATTTGCAGGGTGGCACAGATACGCAGTATTTT,CATSDLQGGTDTQYF
TRBJ2-4,.,TRBD1,TRBV7-2,TGTGCCAGCAGCTTAAAACTGGGACAGTCAAACATTCAGTACTTC,CASSLKLGQSNIQYF
TRBJ2-6,.,.,TRBV15,TGTGCCACCAGCTCCCTCCCAGGAGGCCGGGCCAACGTCCTGACTTTC,CATSSLPGGRANVLTF
TRBJ2-3,.,.,TRBV21-1,TGTGCCAGCAAAACTAGCGGGGGGGCAGATACGCAGTATTTT,CASKTSGGADTQYF